This T cell receptor (beta chain) came from a study of T cell repertoires in cytomegalovirus infection. A single record per CDR3 protein comes from TCRdb applying MiXCR to the reads. This sample has 900,000 to 950,000 distinct CDR3 sequences, with less than 35% found just once. Regarding this clonotype: Antigen: not known.

This TCR was sampled from a human donor in good health (CMV status not recorded). Some clones in this sample may be carry-over from other donors' samples. Sequencing was performed on cultured CD8+ T cells from PBMCs, taken from culture after CMV antigen stimulation.

The CDR3 spells CASSQEGTSPGETQYF. The CDR3, as DNA: TGCGCCAGCAGCCAAGAAGGGACTTCCCCCGGAGAGACCCAGTACTTC. The rearrangement uses TRBV4-1 and TRBJ2-5; possibly TRBD2 for D (6 bases). Germline loops: CDR1 MGHRA, CDR2 YSYEKL. The V and J ends lost 0 bases and 4 bases respectively, with 15 bases between them. The CDR3 spans 16 residues.